A single sample is the source of the 17 T cell receptor beta chains below, sequenced in a study of T cell responses to AZD1222 COVID-19 vaccine. Produced via immunoSEQ multiplex PCR; TCRdb's table is partial and in-frame only. The data contain roughly 25,000 clones, about 88% of them singletons. The source material was peripheral blood, sampled 28 days after the second AZD1222 dose. Every receptor here comes from an adult who received the AZD1222 COVID-19 vaccine.

This chain links TRBV9 with TRBJ2-2; no definite D call. V dropped 5 bases and J dropped 8 bases, with 16 bases sitting between them. The CDR3 has 14 amino acids. The germline gives CDR1 SGDLS, CDR2 YYNGEE. The CDR3 DNA reads as TGTGCCAGCAGGGTAACCATTGATGTTGGGGAGCTGTTTTTT. Translating it yields CASRVTIDVGELFF.

This clone was seen once. The chain uses TRBV7-8 and TRBJ2-7; weak D call: TRBD1 (6 bases). The V end was cut by 1 base, the J end by 2 bases, with 12 bases between. This CDR3 comprises 15 residues. The germline CDR1 and CDR2 sequences are SGHVS and FQNEAQ. CDR3 amino acids: CASSLGRGQPYEQYF. For the CDR3, the DNA is TGTGCCAGCAGCTTAGGACGAGGACAGCCCTACGAGCAGTACTTC.

The J gene is TRBJ2-1, the V gene TRBV19; 7 positions agree with TRBD1. The CDR3 consists of 16 residues. Germline CDR1 reads LNHDA; CDR2 reads SQIVND (reference sequence). V dropped 3 bases and J dropped 0; count of bases not matched to a gene: 5. This chain's CDR3 is CASSIKAGGSYNEQFF. The DNA of the CDR3 is TGTGCCAGTAGTATTAAGGCAGGGGGCTCCTACAATGAGCAGTTCTTC.

The V gene is TRBV24-1, the J gene TRBJ1-2; 11 nucleotides match TRBD1. After removal of 5 bases from V and 8 bases from J, the junction contained 12 bases not matched to a gene. The CDR3 length is 16 residues. Germline lookup yields CDR1 KGHDR and CDR2 SFDVKD. The CDR3 region has the DNA TGTGCCACCAGTGGAAGGACAGGGGGCATGATGGGCGGCTACACCTTC. Translating gives CATSGRTGGMMGGYTF.

The gene calls are TRBV7-3 and TRBJ2-1; TRBD2 matches at 9 bases. Germline-derived CDR1 and CDR2 are SGHTA and FQGTGA. V trimming: 5 bases; J trimming: 4 bases; junction bases outside the gene matches: 9. The CDR3 runs to 16 residues. The CDR3 protein is CASSQWGSGGYNEQFF. CDR3 DNA sequence: TGTGCCAGCAGCCAGTGGGGTAGCGGGGGTTACAATGAGCAGTTCTTC.

This chain joins TRBV28 and TRBJ1-5; D unresolved. Trimming shortened V by 2 bases and J by 0 bases, and 14 bases separated the two germline ends. This CDR3 comprises 17 residues. Looked up from germline, CDR1 is MDHEN and CDR2 is SYDVKM. In nucleotides, the CDR3 is TGTGCCAGCAGTTTAGTCATGCACCGATATAGCAATCAGCCCCAGCATTTT. Encoded protein: CASSLVMHRYSNQPQHF.

The chain joins TRBV5-1 to TRBJ2-2; no definite D call. CDR3 length: 15 amino acids. Germline assignment: CDR1 SGHRS and CDR2 YFSETQ. The V gene lost 4 bases and the J gene lost 2 bases, with 12 bases spanning the gap. This chain's CDR3 is CASSLRTVNTGELFF. In DNA form, the CDR3 reads TGCGCCAGCAGCCTAAGGACGGTTAACACCGGGGAGCTGTTTTTT. Filled out from reference TRBV5-1 and TRBJ2-2, the complete variable domain reads KAGVTQTPRYLIKTRGQQVTLSCSPISGHRSVSWYQQTPGQGLQFLFEYFSETQRNKGNFPGRFSGRQFSNSRSEMNVSTLELGDSALYLCASSLRTVNTGELFFGEGSRLTVL.

The CDR3 loop is CASTNPGQLETQYF. The DNA for the CDR3 is TGTGCCAGCACCAACCCAGGGCAACTAGAGACCCAGTACTTC. This chain joins TRBV6-5 and TRBJ2-5; D is perhaps TRBD1 (5 bases). The germline V and J ends were trimmed by 7 bases and 4 bases, with 16 bases remaining between them. CDR3 length: 14 residues. Germline V gives CDR1 MNHEY, CDR2 SVGAGI.

This chain joins TRBV18 and TRBJ1-2; D may be TRBD1 (5 bases). This CDR3 comprises 16 residues. Trimming shortened V by 5 bases and J by 2 bases, and 18 bases separated the two germline ends. The germline CDR1 and CDR2 sequences are KGHSH and LQKENI. The CDR3 here is CASSETGLRTNYGYTF. The CDR3 nucleotides read TGTGCCAGCTCAGAAACTGGGCTACGGACAAACTATGGCTACACCTTC.

The V gene is TRBV7-9, the J gene TRBJ2-1; TRBD2 matches at 8 bases. CDR3 length: 14 amino acids. Germline CDR1 SEHNR, CDR2 FQNEAQ (reference sequence). The trim removed 8 bases at V and 5 bases at J, leaving 8 bases unmatched. This CDR3 is CASPGGAPHNEQFF. The CDR3 bases are TGTGCCAGCCCCGGGGGGGCCCCCCACAATGAGCAGTTCTTC.

The CDR3 DNA follows: TGTGCCAGCTCGCCTCAGGAGGGGGATAATGAAAAACTGTTTTTT. The encoded protein is CASSPQEGDNEKLFF. The rearrangement links TRBV18 to TRBJ1-4, with D perhaps matching TRBD1 (6 bases). Trimming stripped 6 bases from V and 4 bases from J, with 15 bases between. CDR1 and CDR2 (germline): KGHSH, LQKENI. CDR3 length: 15 amino acids. Looking up the rest from reference TRBV18 and TRBJ1-4 gives the full variable domain: NAGVMQNPRHLVRRRGQEARLRCSPMKGHSHVYWYRQLPEEGLKFMVYLQKENIIDESGMPKERFSAEFPKEGPSILRIQQVVRGDSAAYFCASSPQEGDNEKLFFGSGTQLSVL.

The chain links TRBV19 to TRBJ2-1, with D perhaps given as TRBD1 or TRBD2 (5 bases each). The length of the CDR3 is 12 residues. V was shortened by 11 bases and J by 2 bases, with 10 bases between the two germline ends. The germline V gene encodes CDR1 LNHDA and CDR2 SQIVND (reference sequence). The CDR3 sequence is CALRDPYNEQFF. In nucleotides, the CDR3 is TGTGCCCTTCGGGACCCCTACAATGAGCAGTTCTTC.

This clone was picked up a small number of times. The V call is TRBV30, the J call TRBJ1-6; tentatively, D is TRBD1 (5 bases). V was pared by 0 bases and J by 7 bases, with 16 bases between. CDR3 length equals 16 residues. CDR1 and CDR2 (germline): GTSNPN, SVGIG (reference sequence). The CDR3 DNA sequence: TGTGCCTGGAGTGTACTAGTAGGGGTCGGGAATTCACCCCTCCACTTT. Protein: CAWSVLVGVGNSPLHF. Full variable domain (outside the CDR3, taken from reference TRBV30 and TRBJ1-6): SQTIHQWPATLVQPVGSPLSLECTVEGTSNPNLYWYRQAAGRGLQLLFYSVGIGQISSEVPQNLSASRPQDRQFILSSKKLLLSDSGFYLCAWSVLVGVGNSPLHFGNGTRLTVT.

The rearrangement links TRBV19 to TRBJ1-5; D not resolved. Germline loops: CDR1 LNHDA, CDR2 SQIVND (reference sequence). This CDR3 has 15 amino acids. Trimming stripped 5 bases from V and 2 bases from J, with 13 bases between. The CDR3 DNA is TGTGCCAGTAGTTTTGGGGTATGGGGCAATCAGCCCCAGCATTTT. Encoded protein: CASSFGVWGNQPQHF. The complete variable domain, with remaining parts taken from reference TRBV19 and TRBJ1-5, reads DGGITQSPKYLFRKEGQNVTLSCEQNLNHDAMYWYRQDPGQGLRLIYYSQIVNDFQKGDIAEGYSVSREKKESFPLTVTSAQKNPTAFYLCASSFGVWGNQPQHFGDGTRLSIL.

This chain connects TRBV12-3 or TRBV12-4 to TRBJ1-1; D not resolved. The V end lost 2 bases, the J end lost 8 bases, and 9 bases lay between the germline ends. This CDR3 region has 12 residues. CDR3 sequence (DNA): TGTGCCAGCAGTTTAAATTCCCCCGAAGCTTTCTTT. It specifies CASSLNSPEAFF.

The chain has TRBV2 and TRBJ1-5; D perhaps matches TRBD1 (5 bases). This CDR3 is built from 15 residues. In germline, CDR1 is SNHLY, CDR2 FYNNEI. V dropped 1 base and J dropped 3 bases, with 10 bases sitting between them. For the CDR3, the DNA is TGTGCCAGCAGTGAAGGTCCGACAGCCAATCAGCCCCAGCATTTT. Translated, it gives CASSEGPTANQPQHF.

The rearrangement uses TRBV13 and TRBJ2-7; D is perhaps TRBD1 (5 bases). Trimming took off 4 bases at V and 2 bases at J, with 9 bases between the two ends. The CDR3 spans 13 residues. In germline, CDR1 is PRHDT, CDR2 FYEKMQ (reference sequence). CDR3 DNA: TGTGCCAGCAGCTACGGACAAGCCTACGAGCAGTACTTC. Residues: CASSYGQAYEQYF.